This T cell receptor beta chain comes out of a study of PD-1 blockade in classical Hodgkin lymphoma. Study observations and caveats: Anyone who began nivolumab under 1 year after ASCT was excluded.

Remarks on this clone: The antigen is unknown.

Relapse was seen in all patients after autologous stem cell transplantation, and brentuximab vedotin exposure was variable. Complete response, partial response or progressive disease was each patient's best response. This CDR3 has 15 amino acids. The V and J ends lost 0 bases and 7 bases respectively, with 13 bases between them. Data came from immunoSEQ multiplex PCR; TCRdb stores just in-frame clones and leaves some out. Here the sample spans about 58,000 clones, approximately 90% being singletons. V gene TRBV5-3 combines with J gene TRBJ2-2; D is unresolved. TRBV5-3 is marked as an open reading frame, function uncertain. The clonotype originates from a human donor with classical Hodgkin lymphoma. Sequenced here: peripheral blood mononuclear cells (PBMCs), sampled before the second cycle of nivolumab. The CDR3 DNA reads as TGTGCCAGAAGCTTGGAGTGGCAGCCAGGCGGGGAGCTGTTTTTT. As protein: CARSLEWQPGGELFF.